The 15 T cell receptor beta chains listed next were all sequenced from one sample in a study of cytomegalovirus exposure and HLA in healthy donors. In the PCR, 60 Vbeta and 13 Jbeta primers were used. Sequencing was performed with immunoSEQ multiplex PCR; in TCRdb, only in-frame clones are kept and a portion is missing. The table records fewer than 150,000 clones, 75% to 80% of them present only once. The sample taken for sequencing was PBMCs. The receptors derive from a woman aged 35 to 49 in good health and CMV-seropositive.

The chain employs TRBV18 and TRBJ2-7, with TRBD1 matching over 10 bases. The V gene's germline CDR1 is KGHSH and CDR2 LQKENI. This CDR3 has 15 amino acids. Unmatched junction bases numbered 3, after V lost 3 bases and J lost 1 base. The CDR3 DNA follows: TGTGCCAGCTCACCGGGGACAGGGGCGTCCTACGAGCAGTACTTC. Residues: CASSPGTGASYEQYF.

This clone was recorded only once. The rearrangement links TRBV27 to TRBJ2-7, with D possibly matching TRBD2 (6 bases). Deletions cut 4 bases from V and 0 bases from J, with 10 bases between. This CDR3 comprises 14 residues. CDR1 MNHEY and CDR2 SMNVEV come from the germline V gene (reference sequence). The CDR3 spells CASSSAGSSYEQYF. The CDR3 bases are TGTGCCAGCAGTTCCGCGGGATCCTCCTACGAGCAGTACTTC.

The gene calls are TRBV28 and TRBJ2-5; 7 bases match TRBD2. The closer fit of TRBJ2-7 to the DNA end suggests the J call may be wrong. The germline CDR1 and CDR2 sequences are MDHEN and SYDVKM. The CDR3 contains 13 residues. The DNA for the CDR3 is TGTGCCAGCAGCCCACTAGCGAGGGGCGAGCAGTACTTC. Translating it yields CASSPLARGEQYF.

This rearrangement joins TRBV7-6 to TRBJ2-7; 14 nucleotides match TRBD2. CDR3 length: 17 residues. The V gene's germline CDR1 is SGHVS and CDR2 FNYEAQ. Trimming took 5 bases from V and 7 from J; bases not matched to a gene: 13. The CDR3 reads CASSAGTSGSALWEQYF. The CDR3 DNA is TGTGCCAGCAGCGCCGGGACTAGCGGGAGCGCCCTCTGGGAGCAGTACTTC. The full variable domain, its missing parts supplied by reference TRBV7-6 and TRBJ2-7, is GAGVSQSPRYKVTKRGQDVALRCDPISGHVSLYWYRQALGQGPEFLTYFNYEAQQDKSGLPNDRFSAERPEGSISTLTIQRTEQRDSAMYRCASSAGTSGSALWEQYFGPGTRLTVT.

The chain has TRBV5-1 and TRBJ2-7; a weak D match, TRBD1 (5 bases). Germline V gene data show CDR1 as SGHRS and CDR2 as YFSETQ. This CDR3 comprises 13 residues. V lost 1 base to trimming and J lost 6 bases, with 11 bases between them. CDR3 nucleotides: TGCGCCAGCAGCTTGTCAGGGCGCGGCGAGCAGTACTTC. Translating it yields CASSLSGRGEQYF.

The chain has TRBV7-8 and TRBJ1-1, with D perhaps matching TRBD1 (6 bases). Trimming pared 5 bases from V and 6 bases from J, leaving 16 bases between. This CDR3 is built from 14 residues. In germline, CDR1 is SGHVS, CDR2 FQNEAQ. The CDR3 nucleotides read TGTGCCAGCAGCCCACGGGAGGGGGGTCCTGAAGCTTTCTTT. It yields the protein CASSPREGGPEAFF.

About this clone: At one of its ends the junction is not consistent with the germline gene, which may arise from a read error. The V call is TRBV6-5, the J call TRBJ2-1, with 9 bases lining up with TRBD2. CDR3 length equals 11 residues. Germline loops: CDR1 MNHEY, CDR2 SVGAGI. CDR3 sequence: CASSYGGLAIF. The DNA for the CDR3 is TGTGCCAGCAGTTACGGGGGACTAGCAATCTTC.

J is TRBJ1-3 and V is TRBV7-2; D is perhaps TRBD1 (5 bases). V gave up 3 bases and J gave up 7 bases, with 13 bases separating them. This CDR3 has 14 residues. Germline V lookup: CDR1 SGHTA, CDR2 FQGNSA. DNA for the CDR3: TGTGCCAGCAGCTTTGACCAGGGAGGGAACACCATATATTTT. Its protein product is CASSFDQGGNTIYF.

This clone appeared a few times. This chain joins TRBV7-3 and TRBJ1-1; 8 bases align to TRBD1. Germline V lookup: CDR1 SGHTA, CDR2 FQGTGA. This CDR3 is built from 15 residues. With V trimmed by 2 bases and J by 7 bases, 9 bases remained unmatched. The CDR3 DNA reads TGTGCCAGCAGCTTAGGCCCAGACAGGGGTAGTGAAGCTTTCTTT. It codes for CASSLGPDRGSEAFF.

As regards this clone: The same CDR3 also results from other DNA sequences found in this sample. This chain links TRBV25-1 with TRBJ2-1, with TRBD2 matching 9 bases. The germline gives CDR1 MGHDK, CDR2 SYGVNS. The CDR3 length is 18 residues. Unmatched junction bases numbered 15, after V lost 9 bases and J lost 0 bases. The CDR3 region has the DNA TGTGCCAGTAGTAGAGCGGGAGGCCCCGGCAGCTCCTACAATGAGCAGTTCTTC. Translating gives CASSRAGGPGSSYNEQFF.

The rearrangement uses TRBV5-1 and TRBJ2-1; 9 bases agree with TRBD2. This CDR3 is 14 amino acids long. CDR1 and CDR2 from the germline V gene are SGHRS and YFSETQ. J gave up 6 bases and V 4 bases, and 5 bases lay outside the gene matches. The CDR3 DNA reads as TGCGCCAGCAGCAGTCTAGCGGGAAGCAATGAGCAGTTCTTC. It yields the protein CASSSLAGSNEQFF.

The chain carries TRBV5-6 and TRBJ1-4; maybe TRBD1 (6 bases). Germline CDR1 SGHDT, CDR2 YYEEEE. The CDR3 is 13 amino acids. V shed 2 bases and J shed 13 bases, with 15 bases lying between them. The CDR3 loop reads CASSFRGGTRLFF. As DNA, the CDR3 is TGTGCCAGCAGCTTCCGGGGGGGCACACGACTGTTTTTT. The variable domain in full, completed from reference TRBV5-6 and TRBJ1-4, reads DAGVTQSPTHLIKTRGQQVTLRCSPKSGHDTVSWYQQALGQGPQFIFQYYEEEERQRGNFPDRFSGHQFPNYSSELNVNALLLGDSALYLCASSFRGGTRLFFGSGTQLSVL.

The chain recombines TRBV6-5 with TRBJ2-7, with 8 bases identical to TRBD1. The CDR3 loop spans 14 amino acids. The germline CDR1 and CDR2 sequences are MNHEY and SVGAGI. With 6 bases clipped from V and 0 bases from J, the junction kept 4 bases outside the gene matches. CDR3 protein: CASRRGQASYEQYF. The CDR3 DNA follows: TGTGCCAGCAGGCGGGGACAGGCCTCCTACGAGCAGTACTTC.

The V gene is TRBV19, the J gene TRBJ2-6; no firm D call. V gave up 5 bases and J gave up 1 base, with 3 bases separating them. Germline V CDR1 and CDR2: LNHDA, SQIVND (reference sequence). The CDR3 loop spans 13 amino acids. The CDR3: CASSPSGANVLTF. CDR3 coding DNA: TGTGCCAGTAGTCCTTCTGGGGCCAACGTCCTGACTTTC. Using reference TRBV19 and TRBJ2-6 for the parts outside the CDR3, the full variable domain is DGGITQSPKYLFRKEGQNVTLSCEQNLNHDAMYWYRQDPGQGLRLIYYSQIVNDFQKGDIAEGYSVSREKKESFPLTVTSAQKNPTAFYLCASSPSGANVLTFGAGSRLTVL.

A remark on this clone: An end of the junction differs from the germline gene, which may be a read error. The chain recombines TRBV7-7 with TRBJ2-1; D may be TRBD2 (6 bases). This CDR3 is 17 amino acids long. The V gene's germline CDR1 is SSHAT and CDR2 FNYEAQ (reference sequence). CDR3 loop: CASSPRSGGSSYNEQFF. The CDR3 nucleotides read TGTGCTAGCAGCCCGCGGAGTGGGGGGAGCTCCTACAATGAGCAGTTCTTC.